These 5 T cell receptor beta chains came from one sample sequenced in a study of blood T cell repertoires in COVID-19. Method: immunoSEQ multiplex PCR; TCRdb's copy keeps in-frame clones and lacks some. The repertoire holds tens of thousands of clones, with 65% to 90% as singletons. The sample consisted of peripheral blood. The receptors come from a man between 60 and 75 years old with acute or convalescent COVID-19.

The V gene is TRBV24-1, the J gene TRBJ2-1, with 10 bases fitting TRBD1. Germline assignment: CDR1 KGHDR and CDR2 SFDVKD. V shed 3 bases and J 6 bases; nucleotides not matched to a gene: 7. This CDR3 is 16 amino acids long. The CDR3 DNA follows: TGTGCCACCAGTGATCCCAGACAGGGGGCGAGCAATGAGCAGTTCTTC. Residues: CATSDPRQGASNEQFF.

V and J are TRBV7-2 and TRBJ2-4, with D possibly matching TRBD1 (5 bases). Germline CDR1 and CDR2: SGHTA and FQGNSA. The CDR3 runs 19 residues. With 5 bases removed from V and 0 bases from J, the gap between germline ends came to 23 bases. CDR3 amino acids: CASSLRTGVKPKAKNIQYF. In DNA form, the CDR3 reads TGTGCCAGCAGCCTACGTACAGGCGTGAAACCAAAAGCCAAAAACATTCAGTACTTC.

The rearrangement links TRBV27 to TRBJ1-2; TRBD1 aligns across 8 bases. The ends lost 6 bases at V and 8 bases at J; junction bases unmatched: 11. Germline V gene lookup returns CDR1 MNHEY and CDR2 SMNVEV (reference sequence). This CDR3 spans 14 amino acids. The chain's CDR3 is CASSPRTGFGGYTF. The CDR3 DNA is TGTGCCAGCAGCCCAAGGACAGGGTTTGGCGGCTACACCTTC.

V is TRBV7-3 and J is TRBJ2-3; 7 positions agree with TRBD2. The germline V gene encodes CDR1 SGHTA and CDR2 FQGTGA. The V gene end was trimmed by 1 base and the J gene end by 5 bases; junction bases not matched to a gene: 18. This CDR3 has 19 residues. CDR3 sequence: CASSLMVGGSSGPRDTQYF. CDR3 nucleotide sequence: TGTGCCAGCAGCTTAATGGTTGGGGGGTCTAGCGGCCCCAGAGATACGCAGTATTTT.

V usage is TRBV5-1 and J usage is TRBJ2-2; 8 bases match TRBD1. The junction had 4 bases not matched to a gene; V was cut back by 5 bases and J by 4 bases. The V gene's germline CDR1 is SGHRS and CDR2 YFSETQ. The CDR3 consists of 14 residues. The CDR3 is CASRRQGSTGELFF. DNA of the CDR3: TGCGCCAGCAGGAGACAGGGGAGCACCGGGGAGCTGTTTTTT. The full variable domain, rest sourced from reference TRBV5-1 and TRBJ2-2, is KAGVTQTPRYLIKTRGQQVTLSCSPISGHRSVSWYQQTPGQGLQFLFEYFSETQRNKGNFPGRFSGRQFSNSRSEMNVSTLELGDSALYLCASRRQGSTGELFFGEGSRLTVL.